Each of the 17 T cell receptor delta chains below was sequenced from the same sample in a study of gamma-delta chains in newborns, infants, children. TCRdb re-called the reads with CATT. The sample holds about 5,400 delta-chain clones, approximately 18% seen once. Sequenced material: blood. These receptors were taken from a child who was a newborn, infant or young child, either healthy, febrile or measles-vaccinated (not recorded which).

This clone was seen more than once but under ten times. J is TRDJ1 and V is TRDV1, with 10 bases that match TRDD3. The V gene end was trimmed by 2 bases and the J gene end by 6 bases; junction bases not matched to a gene: 24. The CDR3 runs to 21 residues. The germline V gene has CDR1 TSWWSYY and CDR2 QGS. CDR3 amino acids: CALGESRRTSLVGDTAYKLIF. CDR3 nucleotide sequence: TGTGCTCTTGGGGAATCCCGACGGACTTCGTTAGTGGGGGATACTGCGTATAAACTCATCTTT.

This clone was seen only a few times. This chain connects TRDV2 to TRDJ3, with TRDD3 matching 11 bases. With V trimmed by 0 bases and J by 4 bases, 4 bases remained unmatched. From germline, CDR1 is GEAIGNYY and CDR2 EKD. The CDR3 sequence is 18 residues long. CDR3 loop: CACDTVLGDIWDTRQMFF. The CDR3 bases are TGTGCCTGTGACACCGTACTGGGGGATATTTGGGACACCCGACAGATGTTTTTC.

A remark on this clone: DNA and listed protein disagree at residue 3, so the protein shown here was translated from the DNA. This chain uses TRDV2 with TRDJ1; no definite D call. Germline V CDR1 and CDR2: GEAIGNYY, EKD. The CDR3 consists of 16 residues. The CDR3 bases are TGTGCCCGTGACCCCGTCGGACCTCCGGGGACCGATAAACTCATCTTT. This codes for CARDPVGPPGTDKLIF.

This clone was detected only a few times. This may be a read error, as it is one base from a much larger clone. CDR3 nucleotides: TGTGCTCTTGGGGACGCACCTACCCCTTACTGGTGGACCGATAAACTCATCTTT. The encoded protein is CALGDAPTPYWWTDKLIF. The chain employs TRDV1 and TRDJ1; D tentatively fits TRDD2 or TRDD3 (5 bases each). The CDR3 totals 18 residues. CDR1 and CDR2 (germline): TSWWSYY, QGS. The ends were cut back, 3 bases at V and 2 bases at J, with 22 bases in the middle.

Concerning this clone: The junction and the germline gene differ at one end; a read error may be behind it. The chain combines TRDV2 with TRDJ3; 8 nucleotides match TRDD3. CDR3 length equals 22 residues. Germline-derived CDR1 and CDR2 are GEAIGNYY and EKD. CDR3 sequence: CARDTGDTMNSLSSWDTRQMFF. For the CDR3, the DNA is TGTGCCCGTGACACTGGGGATACCATGAACTCCCTCAGCTCCTGGGACACCCGACAGATGTTTTTC.

The J gene is TRDJ1, the V gene TRDV2, with D maybe TRDD3 (6 bases). Trimming removed 2 bases at V and 1 base at J, with 19 bases between. Germline V gene data show CDR1 as GEAIGNYY and CDR2 as EKD. This CDR3 spans 17 amino acids. The CDR3 protein is CACDSLSGEGSTDKLIF. As DNA, the CDR3 is TGTGCCTGTGACAGCCTATCTGGGGAAGGGTCCACCGATAAACTCATCTTT.

On this clone itself: TCRdb's protein and the DNA translation differ at residue 6; the protein here comes from the DNA. The V call is TRDV2, the J call TRDJ1; 9 bases are shared with TRDD3. Per germline, CDR1 GEAIGNYY and CDR2 EKD. The CDR3 spans 15 residues. The ends lost 3 bases at V and 4 bases at J; junction bases unmatched: 8. The CDR3 DNA sequence: TGTGCCTGTGACGGAATGGGGGATAAGGACGATAAACTCATCTTT. Protein sequence: CACDGMGDKDDKLIF.

This clone was seen a handful of times. Translating this DNA gives a protein that differs at residue 13 from the TCRdb one, which belongs to a much larger clone; a read error is likely, and the protein shown is this translation. The gene calls are TRDV2 and TRDJ1, with 11 bases lining up with TRDD3. The CDR3 has 16 amino acids. Germline V gene lookup returns CDR1 GEAIGNYY and CDR2 EKD. Written as DNA, the CDR3 is TGTGCCTGTGACACTCTGGGGGATACTCAAGTCGATGAACTCATCTTT. It codes for CACDTLGDTQVDELIF.

The chain employs TRDV1 and TRDJ1, with 13 bases that match TRDD3. The CDR3 spans 19 residues. The germline CDR1 and CDR2 sequences are TSWWSYY and QGS. V shed 2 bases, J shed 0 bases, and the junction held 9 bases outside the gene matches. The DNA of the CDR3 is TGTGCTCTTGGGGAATTTAAGTACTGGGGGATACGGGACACCGATAAACTCATCTTT. Its protein product is CALGEFKYWGIRDTDKLIF.

This clone is labeled medium-sized (0.01 to 0.1%). Distinct nucleotide sequences in the sample also encode this CDR3. The chain couples TRDV2 to TRDJ3; 10 positions agree with TRDD3. Germline loops: CDR1 GEAIGNYY, CDR2 EKD. This CDR3 is built from 19 residues. With V trimmed by 0 bases and J by 0 bases, 4 bases remained unmatched. This chain's CDR3 is CACDTVLGDASWDTRQMFF. CDR3 in DNA: TGTGCCTGTGACACCGTACTGGGGGATGCCTCCTGGGACACCCGACAGATGTTTTTC.

This clone is categorized as medium-sized. The chain joins TRDV2 to TRDJ3; 7 bases fit TRDD3. V lost 0 bases and J lost 0; bases outside the gene matches: 7. The CDR3 is 19 amino acids. CDR1 is GEAIGNYY, CDR2 EKD, per germline. In DNA form, the CDR3 reads TGTGCCTGTGACACCTTTACTGGGGACCGCTCCTGGGACACCCGACAGATGTTTTTC. Protein sequence: CACDTFTGDRSWDTRQMFF.

J is TRDJ1 and V is TRDV1, with 8 positions matching TRDD3. TCRdb records no J gene; here it was assigned by comparing the DNA to germline. This CDR3 has 18 residues. J lost 0 bases, V lost 7 bases, and 16 bases had no gene match. Germline CDR1 is TSWWSYY and CDR2 is QGS. Here the CDR3 DNA reads TGTGCTCTTGAGAGTTGCACGGCTGGGGGACTCCACACCGATAAACTCATCTTT. Translation gives CALESCTAGGLHTDKLIF.

A remark on this clone: A much bigger clone sits one base away, suggesting this may be a read error. The chain carries TRDV1 and TRDJ1, with D perhaps TRDD2 (9 bases). The J gene is not listed in TCRdb, so it was assigned here from a DNA match to germline. There are 24 residues in the CDR3. The V gene's germline CDR1 is TSWWSYY and CDR2 QGS. CDR3 sequence (DNA): TGTGCTATTGGGGAACCCCTTCCTACGGAGGTAACTGGGGATACTCCCCAGTACACCGATAAACTCATCTTT. Its translation: CAIGEPLPTEVTGDTPQYTDKLIF.

This clone counts as medium-sized. V is TRDV2 and J is TRDJ1; perhaps TRDD3 as D (5 bases). Germline CDR1 and CDR2: GEAIGNYY and EKD. With 0 bases removed from V and 0 bases from J, the gap between germline ends came to 7 bases. This CDR3 is built from 14 residues. Here the CDR3 DNA reads TGTGCCTGTGACACCTGGGGTAACACCGATAAACTCATCTTT. Translating it yields CACDTWGNTDKLIF.

The V gene went uncalled, while the J gene is TRDJ1; the table's D call of TRDD3 was not tested on the DNA. This CDR3 contains 17 residues. CDR3 sequence reads: CACDTAGTGGSSYKLIF. The CDR3 coding sequence is TGTGCCTGTGACACCGCCGGTACTGGGGGATCTTCCTATAAACTCATCTTT.

A few counts support this clone. This clone may be a read error of a much larger clone one base away. The chain couples TRDV2 to TRDJ1, with 7 positions matching TRDD3. The J gene, not given by TCRdb, was assigned here from a germline match of the nucleotide sequence. This CDR3 is 17 amino acids long. Germline trimming cut 4 bases from V and 5 bases from J; bases unmatched to any gene: 18. The germline V gene encodes CDR1 GEAIGNYY and CDR2 EKD. CDR3 nucleotides: TGTGCCTGTGAGTCCAACTACGGGGCCTGGGGGGAGGATAAACTCATCTTT. Its protein is CACESNYGAWGEDKLIF.

About this clone itself: The junction differs from germline at one of its ends, possibly a read error. This chain joins TRDV2 and TRDJ3; 8 positions match TRDD3. This CDR3 has 19 amino acids. CDR1 and CDR2 (germline): GEAIGNYY, EKD. This CDR3 is CACDETGGKSSWGTRQMFF. The CDR3 nucleotides read TGTGCCTGTGACGAGACTGGGGGCAAAAGCTCCTGGGGCACCCGACAGATGTTTTTC.